A selection of T cell receptor beta chains follows, all from one sample in a study of cytomegalovirus exposure and HLA in healthy donors. Assay: immunoSEQ multiplex PCR; the TCRdb copy retains only in-frame clones and omits some. The data contain approximately 110,000 clones, 70% to 80% of them singletons. Specimen: PBMCs. These receptors all come from a woman between 40 and 50 years old in good health and CMV-seronegative. The CDR3 runs from the conserved cysteine through the conserved F or W. The D gene is left open where the match is weak. The listing skips clone size in some rows; elsewhere it reads once, few, many or a size class.

clone size,V gene,J gene,D gene,CDR3 DNA,CDR3 protein
.,TRBV7-9,TRBJ1-3,.,TGTGCCAGCAGCTTAGCCAGGGGATCTGGAAACACCATATATTTT,CASSLARGSGNTIYF
.,TRBV27,TRBJ2-3,TRBD2,TGTGCCAGCAGTTTCTCACTAGCGGGAGTAGGGGATACGCAGTATTTT,CASSFSLAGVGDTQYF
few,TRBV11-3,TRBJ2-7,.,TGTGCCAGCAGCTTAGCCATGCGGCACTCCTACGAGCAGTACTTC,CASSLAMRHSYEQYF
.,TRBV27,TRBJ1-2,.,TGTGCCAGCAGTTTATCCGCCCCAACTCGAGGGTATCGTCATGGCTACACCTTC,CASSLSAPTRGYRHGYTF
.,TRBV29-1,TRBJ1-1,TRBD1,TGCAGCGTTGACGGACAGGACACTGAAGCTTTCTTT,CSVDGQDTEAFF
.,TRBV7-9,TRBJ1-4,.,TGTGCCAGCAGCTTGAGGCAGGGCGAGCCTTATAATGAAAAACTGTTTTTT,CASSLRQGEPYNEKLFF
.,TRBV4-3,TRBJ2-3,TRBD2,TGCGCCAGCAGCCAAGATGGGGCTAGCGGGGGGCGAAGAGATACGCAGTATTTT,CASSQDGASGGRRDTQYF
few,TRBV19,TRBJ1-6,TRBD1,TGTGCCAGTAGTCCCCTTACAGGGGGAGATTCACCCCTCCACTTT,CASSPLTGGDSPLHF
few,TRBV7-2,TRBJ1-1,TRBD1,TGTGCCAGCAGCTGGGGACAGGGTAACACTGAAGCTTTCTTT,CASSWGQGNTEAFF
.,TRBV2,TRBJ2-3,TRBD1,TGTGCCAGCACCCGGGACAGGGGCATGGATACGCAGTATTTT,CASTRDRGMDTQYF
.,TRBV7-9,TRBJ2-1,.,TGTTCCAGCAGCTTAGGACAGACGAGCTCCTACAATGAGCAGTTCTTC,CSSSLGQTSSYNEQFF
.,TRBV5-5,TRBJ2-1,TRBD2,TGTGCCAGCAGCTTAGTCGGGGGGGCCGAGAATGAGCAGTTCTTC,CASSLVGGAENEQFF
.,TRBV14,TRBJ2-7,.,TGTGCCAGCAGCCCTTGGGACACCTCCTACGAGCAGTACTTC,CASSPWDTSYEQYF
.,TRBV18,TRBJ1-2,.,TGTGCCAGCTCATCAGACACTGGCTATTGGGGCTACACCTTC,CASSSDTGYWGYTF
.,TRBV7-2,TRBJ2-7,TRBD2,TGTGCCAGCAGCCCCCGCGCTAGCGGGCTCTCCTACGAGCAGTACTTC,CASSPRASGLSYEQYF
.,TRBV6-5,TRBJ1-1,.,TGTGCCAGCAGTTACAACCCGGGTACTGAAGCTTTCTTT,CASSYNPGTEAFF
.,TRBV30,TRBJ1-5,TRBD1,TGTGCCTGGAGTCCTCAGGGGGCATATCAGCCCCAGCATTTT,CAWSPQGAYQPQHF
.,TRBV5-4,TRBJ2-5,TRBD1,TGTGCCAGCAGCACAACCCAGGGGGCACACAGAGAGACCCAGTACTTC,CASSTTQGAHRETQYF
.,TRBV30,TRBJ2-1,TRBD2,TGTGCCTGGAGTCAGCCGGCTAGCGGGGGGAGGAATGAGCAGTTCTTC,CAWSQPASGGRNEQFF
.,TRBV6-5,TRBJ1-1,.,TGTGCTACATCGAGGGGGGGCAGGGGCACTGAAGCTTTCTTT,CATSRGGRGTEAFF
.,TRBV28,TRBJ2-7,.,TGTGCCAGCGCCGGGGAAAGGGCCGAGCAGTACTTC,CASAGERAEQYF
.,TRBV4-1,TRBJ2-1,.,TGCGCCAGCAGCCAAGACATGGGGGGGCTAGCCTACAATGAGCAGTTCTTC,CASSQDMGGLAYNEQFF
.,TRBV30,TRBJ1-2,TRBD1,TGTGCCTGGGAACCCACAGGGGCTCGAAGCTATGGCTACACCTTC,CAWEPTGARSYGYTF
.,TRBV6-5,TRBJ1-1,.,TGTGCCAGCAGTTACGACAGGTGGGCCACTGAAGCTTTCTTT,CASSYDRWATEAFF
.,TRBV7-2,TRBJ1-2,.,TGTGCCAGCAGCTCCCCGGGTCCCCCCTATGGCTACACCTTC,CASSSPGPPYGYTF
.,TRBV6-1,TRBJ2-7,.,TGTGCCAGCAGTGATTTCGGGTATCCCTACGAGCAGTACTTC,CASSDFGYPYEQYF
.,TRBV18,TRBJ2-5,TRBD2,TGTGCCAGTTCTACGGGGGGGAGTGAGACCCAGTACTTC,CASSTGGSETQYF
.,TRBV28,TRBJ2-1,TRBD2,TGTGCCAGCAGCTCGATGTTGGGAGGGGCCTACAATGAGCAGTTCTTC,CASSSMLGGAYNEQFF